What follows are 29 T cell receptor beta chains derived from one specimen sequenced in a study of identical twins. Using its own MiXCR run on the 5' RACE reads, TCRdb lists one record per CDR3 protein. The sample records about 340,000 distinct CDR3 sequences, around 9.7% being singletons. Sample: naive T cells sorted from blood. Source of these receptors: a woman aged 45-65 years in good health.

The sample holds a few counts of this clonotype. V is TRBV5-1 and J is TRBJ2-1, with D hard to call. Trimming took 1 base from V and 7 from J, leaving 18 bases between them. This CDR3 is 16 amino acids long. Germline V gives CDR1 SGHRS, CDR2 YFSETQ. The CDR3 loop is CASSLRVSVTRNEQFF. In DNA, the CDR3 is TGCGCCAGCAGCTTGAGAGTCAGCGTGACAAGGAATGAGCAGTTCTTC.

Many counts were recorded for this clonotype. The chain joins TRBV10-3 to TRBJ2-7; 7 nucleotides match TRBD1. The CDR3 has 14 residues. Per germline, CDR1 ENHRY and CDR2 SYGVKD. The junction had 6 bases not matched to a gene; V was cut back by 5 bases and J by 2 bases. The CDR3 here is CAISQGVATYEQYV. The CDR3 DNA follows: TGTGCCATCAGTCAGGGGGTAGCCACCTACGAGCAGTACGTC.

The sample holds a few counts of this clonotype. V and J are TRBV5-1 and TRBJ2-1; 10 bases align to TRBD2. V lost 4 bases and J lost 14; bases outside the gene matches: 12. The CDR3 has 14 amino acids. Germline CDR1 reads SGHRS; CDR2 reads YFSETQ. This chain's CDR3 is CASSRALAGGPKFF. CDR3 sequence (DNA): TGCGCCAGCAGCCGCGCTTTAGCGGGAGGCCCAAAGTTCTTC.

This clonotype occurred many times. The chain carries TRBV5-1 and TRBJ2-2, with 10 bases aligning to TRBD2. The V and J ends lost 4 bases and 6 bases, in that order; junction bases with no gene match: 6. From germline, CDR1 is SGHRS and CDR2 YFSETQ. The CDR3 is 15 amino acids. The CDR3 DNA reads as TGCGCCAGCAGCCCCCTAGCGGGAGAAGCCGGGGAGCTGTTTTTT. It specifies CASSPLAGEAGELFF.

This clonotype occurred a few times. The chain employs TRBV12-3 or TRBV12-4 and TRBJ1-2; no definite D call. Trimming pared 1 base from V and 3 bases from J, leaving 6 bases between. The CDR3 length is 13 residues. The CDR3 region has the DNA TGTGCCAGCAGTTTAGGGACTCACTATGGCTACACCTTC. Its protein product is CASSLGTHYGYTF.

This clonotype was recorded a few times. In DNA, the CDR3 is TGCAGCGTTGGGGGGGGCAGAGATACGCAGTATTTT. Encoded protein: CSVGGGRDTQYF. The genes are TRBV29-1 and TRBJ2-3, with D possibly being TRBD2 (7 bases). V gave up 4 bases and J gave up 5 bases, with 10 bases separating them. This CDR3 contains 12 residues. From germline, CDR1 is SQVTM and CDR2 ANQGSEA.

The sample holds many counts of this clonotype. The rearrangement links TRBV15 to TRBJ2-7; 8 nucleotides line up with TRBD1. V lost 1 base and J lost 1; bases outside the gene matches: 6. CDR1 is LNHNV and CDR2 is YYDKDF in the germline V gene (reference sequence). CDR3 length: 16 amino acids. CDR3 in DNA: TGTGCCACCAGCAGAGTGCCCGGACAGGGATCCTACGAGCAGTACTTC. This sequence encodes CATSRVPGQGSYEQYF.

This clonotype came up a few times. The chain has TRBV7-8 and TRBJ2-3, with TRBD2 identical over 7 bases. The CDR3 extends over 18 amino acids. V shed 4 bases, J shed 1 base, and the junction held 14 bases outside the gene matches. Germline lookup yields CDR1 SGHVS and CDR2 FQNEAQ. The DNA of the CDR3 is TGTGCCAGCAGCTCCCTTGGGAGGGCTAGCGGCCGCACAGATACGCAGTATTTT. Its translation is CASSSLGRASGRTDTQYF.

This clonotype came up a few times. The genes are TRBV5-1 and TRBJ2-5; 15 nucleotides align to TRBD2. J was trimmed by 5 bases and V by 7 bases; bases with no gene match: 18. The germline V gene has CDR1 SGHRS and CDR2 YFSETQ. The CDR3 runs to 19 residues. In DNA form, the CDR3 reads TGCGCCAGCTATTCGGGTTTGGGACTAGCGGGAGGATACCTGGAGACCCAGTACTTC. Translating it yields CASYSGLGLAGGYLETQYF. Full variable domain (outside the CDR3, taken from reference TRBV5-1 and TRBJ2-5): KAGVTQTPRYLIKTRGQQVTLSCSPISGHRSVSWYQQTPGQGLQFLFEYFSETQRNKGNFPGRFSGRQFSNSRSEMNVSTLELGDSALYLCASYSGLGLAGGYLETQYFGPGTRLLVL.

This clonotype was counted between two and nine times. V gene TRBV5-1 combines with J gene TRBJ2-5; D might be TRBD2 (5 bases). Germline CDR1 is SGHRS and CDR2 is YFSETQ. This CDR3 is 14 amino acids long. With 5 bases removed from V and 0 bases from J, the gap between germline ends came to 11 bases. CDR3 protein: CASSSVLDQETQYF. CDR3 nucleotides: TGCGCCAGCAGTTCTGTACTAGACCAAGAGACCCAGTACTTC.

This chain links TRBV2 with TRBJ2-1; D gene uncertain. Germline-derived CDR1 and CDR2 are SNHLY and FYNNEI. Trimming took 7 bases from V and 6 from J, leaving 10 bases between them. The CDR3 is 12 amino acids. CDR3 in amino acids: CASTMDGNEQFF. The CDR3 DNA reads as TGTGCCAGCACCATGGACGGCAATGAGCAGTTCTTC.

V gene TRBV24-1 combines with J gene TRBJ2-1; 7 bases match TRBD1. Germline V gene data show CDR1 as KGHDR and CDR2 as SFDVKD. V was pared by 3 bases and J by 6 bases, with 10 bases of the junction left unmatched. The CDR3 has 16 residues. The DNA of the CDR3 is TGTGCCACCAGTGATCCACAGGGGTCTTCAATCAATGAGCAGTTCTTC. Translation gives CATSDPQGSSINEQFF.

This clonotype has more than one count but fewer than ten. CDR3 DNA sequence: TGCAGTGCTACTTCAGCGGGAGCTCGTGGTGAGCAGTTCTTC. Translated, it gives CSATSAGARGEQFF. J is TRBJ2-1 and V is TRBV20-1; TRBD2 matches 8 bases. This CDR3 is 14 amino acids long. V dropped 4 bases and J dropped 9; count of bases not matched to a gene: 11. Germline V gene lookup returns CDR1 DFQATT and CDR2 SNEGSKA (reference sequence).

This chain connects TRBV9 to TRBJ2-5; 8 positions agree with TRBD2. This CDR3 is 17 amino acids long. Germline lookup yields CDR1 SGDLS and CDR2 YYNGEE. With 2 bases clipped from V and 4 bases from J, the junction kept 13 bases outside the gene matches. CDR3 sequence (DNA): TGTGCCAGCAGCGTTTCCGGACTAGCTCCCACCGGAGAGACCCAGTACTTC. Translating gives CASSVSGLAPTGETQYF.

This clonotype was observed a handful of times. This chain uses TRBV6-2 or TRBV6-3 with TRBJ1-1; D unresolved. The ends were cut back, 0 bases at V and 6 bases at J, with 8 bases in the middle. CDR1 MNHEY and CDR2 SVGEGT come from the germline V gene. This CDR3 is built from 13 residues. The CDR3 sequence: CASSYSIFSEAFF. CDR3 coding DNA: TGTGCCAGCAGTTACTCGATCTTTTCTGAAGCTTTCTTT.

Ten or more counts support this clonotype. The chain employs TRBV4-1 and TRBJ1-1; the D gene is possibly TRBD1 (5 bases). The CDR3 totals 13 residues. The V and J ends lost 1 base and 10 bases respectively, with 13 bases between them. Germline V gene sequence: CDR1 MGHRA, CDR2 YSYEKL. CDR3 sequence: CASSQVAQRGAFF. CDR3 sequence (DNA): TGCGCCAGCAGCCAAGTAGCGCAGAGGGGAGCTTTCTTT.

This clonotype was seen a handful of times. This chain connects TRBV20-1 to TRBJ1-4; D gene unclear. The CDR3 length is 12 residues. The germline gives CDR1 DFQATT, CDR2 SNEGSKA (reference sequence). V gave up 3 bases and J gave up 8 bases, with 10 bases separating them. CDR3 protein: CSARGLGEKLFF. The CDR3 nucleotides are TGCAGTGCTAGGGGTCTTGGGGAAAAACTGTTTTTT.

Comments on this clonotype: A read error is likely, as this CDR3 ends without the conserved phenylalanine or tryptophan. The chain employs TRBV20-1 and TRBJ2-1; 12 bases align to TRBD2. V lost 5 bases to trimming and J lost 10 bases; unmatched junction nucleotides: 15. The CDR3 has 16 amino acids. Germline CDR1 DFQATT, CDR2 SNEGSKA (reference sequence). The CDR3 reads CSARSRGTSGLWEQFC. For the CDR3, the DNA is TGCAGTGCTCGGTCGAGGGGGACTAGCGGGCTTTGGGAGCAGTTCTGC.

The rearrangement links TRBV29-1 to TRBJ1-2; 11 bases match TRBD1. Trimming took 6 bases from V and 8 from J; bases not matched to a gene: 8. The CDR3 consists of 13 residues. Germline V gives CDR1 SQVTM, CDR2 ANQGSEA. The CDR3 DNA sequence: TGCAGCGTCGGACAGGGGGCTTTGGTAGGCTACACCTTC. This codes for CSVGQGALVGYTF.

The sample holds a few counts of this clonotype. V and J are TRBV5-1 and TRBJ2-7; D might be TRBD1 (6 bases). CDR3 length: 13 residues. CDR1 SGHRS and CDR2 YFSETQ come from the germline V gene. V gave up 4 bases and J gave up 2 bases, with 10 bases separating them. The CDR3 reads CASSATGTYEQYF. The CDR3 DNA reads TGCGCCAGCAGCGCTACAGGGACCTACGAGCAGTACTTC.

In its sample, this clonotype was seen a few times. V usage is TRBV12-3 or TRBV12-4 and J usage is TRBJ1-4; 7 bases fit TRBD1. The CDR3 is made up of 16 amino acids. V shed 6 bases, J shed 8 bases, and the junction held 15 bases outside the gene matches. CDR3 in amino acids: CASSPTGNRVGEKLFF. The CDR3 coding sequence is TGTGCCAGCAGCCCGACAGGGAATAGAGTAGGCGAAAAACTGTTTTTT.

This clonotype occurred a few times. The chain carries TRBV20-1 and TRBJ1-2, with a possible D match to TRBD1 (5 bases). Germline assignment: CDR1 DFQATT and CDR2 SNEGSKA (reference sequence). The length of the CDR3 is 15 residues. V was clipped by 0 bases and J by 2 bases, with 13 bases between them. CDR3: CSARDPGRPNYGYTF. The CDR3 DNA is TGCAGTGCTAGAGATCCGGGACGGCCCAACTATGGCTACACCTTC.

This clonotype was picked up many times. This sequence joins TRBV12-3 or TRBV12-4 and TRBJ2-3; 9 positions agree with TRBD2. The CDR3 covers 15 residues. V lost 3 bases to trimming and J lost 2 bases; unmatched junction nucleotides: 3. The CDR3 region is CASSLGGRVTDTQYF. CDR3 DNA sequence: TGTGCCAGCAGTTTGGGCGGGAGGGTCACAGATACGCAGTATTTT.

This clonotype was observed a handful of times. J is TRBJ2-7 and V is TRBV9, with 7 bases lining up with TRBD2. The germline gives CDR1 SGDLS, CDR2 YYNGEE. V lost 0 bases, J lost 2 bases, and 5 bases stayed unmatched. CDR3 length: 15 residues. Written as DNA, the CDR3 is TGTGCCAGCAGCGTAGAAGTGGGGGGGACCTACGAGCAGTACTTC. Its translation: CASSVEVGGTYEQYF.

V usage is TRBV10-3 and J usage is TRBJ2-1, with D possibly being TRBD1 (5 bases). The CDR3 runs to 13 residues. V lost 6 bases to trimming and J lost 9 bases, with 15 bases between them. Germline CDR1 is ENHRY and CDR2 is SYGVKD. The CDR3 DNA sequence: TGTGCCATCAGCGAAGGTGGGGCGGCTGAGCAGTTCTTC. It is translated as CAISEGGAAEQFF.

The chain recombines TRBV6-5 with TRBJ2-7, with TRBD2 identical over 13 bases. This CDR3 spans 15 amino acids. Trimming cost V 0 bases and J 7 bases; bases outside gene matches: 3. Germline CDR1 MNHEY, CDR2 SVGAGI. This CDR3 is CASSYSGLAGEEQYV. CDR3 in DNA: TGTGCCAGCAGTTACTCTGGACTAGCGGGAGAAGAGCAGTACGTC.

This clonotype was found a few times. This chain links TRBV20-1 with TRBJ2-1; possibly TRBD2 for D (6 bases). The CDR3 extends over 15 amino acids. Trimming left V 0 bases short and J 8 bases short, with 17 bases between. Per germline, CDR1 DFQATT and CDR2 SNEGSKA (reference sequence). CDR3 sequence (DNA): TGCAGTGCTAGAGACGCCCAACGGGGGTCCGATGAGCAGTTCTTC. Residues: CSARDAQRGSDEQFF.

Ten or more counts support this clonotype. This rearrangement joins TRBV25-1 to TRBJ1-2; 8 nucleotides match TRBD1. Losses at the gene ends were 8 bases for V and 3 bases for J; bases not matched to a gene: 5. The length of the CDR3 is 13 residues. Per germline, CDR1 MGHDK and CDR2 SYGVNS. The CDR3 sequence: CASQGAGDYGYTF. The CDR3 region has the DNA TGTGCCAGCCAGGGGGCAGGGGACTATGGCTACACCTTC.

This clonotype was counted only a few times. V is TRBV4-1 and J is TRBJ2-3; tentatively, D is TRBD1 or TRBD2 (5 bases each). V lost 3 bases and J 2 bases, leaving 15 bases between the germline ends. Germline V gene lookup returns CDR1 MGHRA and CDR2 YSYEKL. CDR3 length: 16 amino acids. The CDR3 nucleotides read TGCGCCAGCAGCCAGTTAGGAGAGGGGAACACAGATACGCAGTATTTT. Translated, it gives CASSQLGEGNTDTQYF.